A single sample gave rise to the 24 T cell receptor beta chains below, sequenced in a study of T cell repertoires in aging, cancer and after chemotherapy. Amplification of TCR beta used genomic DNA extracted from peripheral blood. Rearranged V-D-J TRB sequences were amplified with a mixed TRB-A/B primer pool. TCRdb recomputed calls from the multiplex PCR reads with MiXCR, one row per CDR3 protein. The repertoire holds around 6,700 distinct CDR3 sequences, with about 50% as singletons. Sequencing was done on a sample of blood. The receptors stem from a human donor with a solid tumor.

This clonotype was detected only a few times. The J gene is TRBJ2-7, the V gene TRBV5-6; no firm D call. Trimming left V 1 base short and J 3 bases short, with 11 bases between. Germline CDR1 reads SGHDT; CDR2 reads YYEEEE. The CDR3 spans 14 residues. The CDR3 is CASSLLETHYEQYF. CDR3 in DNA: TGTGCCAGCAGCTTGTTAGAGACACACTACGAGCAGTACTTC.

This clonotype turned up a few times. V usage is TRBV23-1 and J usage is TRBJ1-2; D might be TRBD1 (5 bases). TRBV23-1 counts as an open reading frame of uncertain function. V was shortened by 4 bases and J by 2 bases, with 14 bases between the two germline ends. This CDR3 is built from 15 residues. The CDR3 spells CASSRGRGQNYGYTF. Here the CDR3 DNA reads TGCGCCAGCAGTCGCGGACGCGGACAAAACTATGGCTACACCTTC.

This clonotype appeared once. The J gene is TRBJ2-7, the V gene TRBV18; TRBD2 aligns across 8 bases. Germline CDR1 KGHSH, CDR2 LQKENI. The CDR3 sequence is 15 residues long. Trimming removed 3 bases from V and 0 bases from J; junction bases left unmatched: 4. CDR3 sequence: CASSPLSGSSYEQYF. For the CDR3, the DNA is TGTGCCAGCTCACCTCTGAGCGGGAGCTCCTACGAGCAGTACTTC.

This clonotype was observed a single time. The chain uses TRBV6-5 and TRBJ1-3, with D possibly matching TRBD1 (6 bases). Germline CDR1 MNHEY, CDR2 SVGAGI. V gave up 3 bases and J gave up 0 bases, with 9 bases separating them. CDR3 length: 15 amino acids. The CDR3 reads CASSYTGSSGNTIYF. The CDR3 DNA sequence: TGTGCCAGCAGTTATACAGGGAGCTCTGGAAACACCATATATTTT.

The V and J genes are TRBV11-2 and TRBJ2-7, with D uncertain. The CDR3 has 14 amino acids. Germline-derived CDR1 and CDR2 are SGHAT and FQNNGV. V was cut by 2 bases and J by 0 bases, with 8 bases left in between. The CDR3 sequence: CASSLSGDSYEQYF. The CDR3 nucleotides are TGTGCCAGCAGCTTAAGTGGGGACTCCTACGAGCAGTACTTC.

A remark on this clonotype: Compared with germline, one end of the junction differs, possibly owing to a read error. The CDR3 DNA reads TGCGCCAGCAGCCCGGGACCGGGAGAGGAAGAGACCCAGTACTTC. Translating it yields CASSPGPGEEETQYF. The chain couples TRBV5-5 to TRBJ2-5; maybe TRBD2 (6 bases). This CDR3 has 15 residues. Looked up from germline, CDR1 is SGHKS and CDR2 is YYEKEE (reference sequence).

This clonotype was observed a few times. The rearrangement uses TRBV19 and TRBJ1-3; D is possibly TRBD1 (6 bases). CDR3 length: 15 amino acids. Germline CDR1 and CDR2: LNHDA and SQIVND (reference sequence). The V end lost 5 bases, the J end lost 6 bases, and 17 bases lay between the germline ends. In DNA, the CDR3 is TGTGCCAGTAGTGGGGGCGGACAACGGAAAAACACCATATATTTT. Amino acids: CASSGGGQRKNTIYF.

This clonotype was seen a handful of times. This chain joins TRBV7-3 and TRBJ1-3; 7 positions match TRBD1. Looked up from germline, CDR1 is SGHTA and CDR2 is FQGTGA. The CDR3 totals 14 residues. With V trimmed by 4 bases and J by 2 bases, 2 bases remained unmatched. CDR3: CASSSGTAGNTIYF. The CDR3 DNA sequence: TGTGCCAGCAGCTCAGGGACAGCTGGAAACACCATATATTTT.

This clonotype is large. CDR3 sequence: CSVRGTLGNGELFF. The CDR3 DNA reads as TGCAGCGTCCGCGGGACGTTAGGCAACGGGGAGCTGTTTTTT. V gene TRBV29-1 combines with J gene TRBJ2-2; D is possibly TRBD2 (6 bases). V gave up 6 bases and J gave up 7 bases, with 18 bases separating them. The CDR3 runs to 14 residues. Per the germline V gene, CDR1 is SQVTM and CDR2 is ANQGSEA.

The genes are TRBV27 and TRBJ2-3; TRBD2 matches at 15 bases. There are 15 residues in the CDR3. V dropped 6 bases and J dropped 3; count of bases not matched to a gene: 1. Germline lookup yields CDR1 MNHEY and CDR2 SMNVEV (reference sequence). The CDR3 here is CASSGLAGGTDTQYF. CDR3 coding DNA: TGTGCCAGCAGCGGACTAGCGGGAGGGACAGATACGCAGTATTTT.

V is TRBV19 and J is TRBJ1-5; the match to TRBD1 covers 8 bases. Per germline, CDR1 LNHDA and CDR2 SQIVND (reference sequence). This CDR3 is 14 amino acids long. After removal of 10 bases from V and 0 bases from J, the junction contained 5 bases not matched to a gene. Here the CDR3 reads CATTDRDSNQPQHF. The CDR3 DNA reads TGTGCCACCACGGACAGGGATAGCAATCAGCCCCAGCATTTT.

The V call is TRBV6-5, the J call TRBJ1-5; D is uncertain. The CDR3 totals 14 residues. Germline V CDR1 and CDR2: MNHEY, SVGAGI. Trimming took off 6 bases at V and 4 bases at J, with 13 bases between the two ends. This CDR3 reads CASRGSTANQPQHF. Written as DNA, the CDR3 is TGTGCCAGCAGGGGATCCACAGCGAATCAGCCCCAGCATTTT.

The CDR3 is CASSPQTGPFEQYF. The CDR3, as DNA: TGTGCCAGCTCACCACAGACAGGGCCCTTCGAGCAGTACTTC. The chain couples TRBV6-1 to TRBJ2-7, with 7 nucleotides matching TRBD1. Trimming took 8 bases from V and 6 from J; bases not matched to a gene: 13. Germline V gives CDR1 MNHNS, CDR2 SASEGT. There are 14 residues in the CDR3.

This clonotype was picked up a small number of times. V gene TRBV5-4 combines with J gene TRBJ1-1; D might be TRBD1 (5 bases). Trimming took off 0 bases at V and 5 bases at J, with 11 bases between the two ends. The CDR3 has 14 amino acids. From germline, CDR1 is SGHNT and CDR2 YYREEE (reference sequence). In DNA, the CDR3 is TGTGCCAGCAGCTTGGTCGGGGCACGGACTGAAGCTTTCTTT. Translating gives CASSLVGARTEAFF.

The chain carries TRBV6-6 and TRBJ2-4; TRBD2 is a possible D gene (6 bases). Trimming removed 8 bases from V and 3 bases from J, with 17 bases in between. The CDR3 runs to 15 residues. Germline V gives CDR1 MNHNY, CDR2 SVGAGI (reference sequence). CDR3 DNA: TGTGCCAGCCTACCGGGACTCCAATACAAAAACATTCAGTACTTC. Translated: CASLPGLQYKNIQYF.

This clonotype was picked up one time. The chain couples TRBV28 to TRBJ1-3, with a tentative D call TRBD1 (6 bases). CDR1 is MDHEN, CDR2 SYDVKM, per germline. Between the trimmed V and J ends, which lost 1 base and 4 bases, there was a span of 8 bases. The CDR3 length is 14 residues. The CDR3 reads CASSLFRGGNTIYF. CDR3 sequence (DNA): TGTGCCAGCAGTTTATTCAGGGGAGGAAACACCATATATTTT.

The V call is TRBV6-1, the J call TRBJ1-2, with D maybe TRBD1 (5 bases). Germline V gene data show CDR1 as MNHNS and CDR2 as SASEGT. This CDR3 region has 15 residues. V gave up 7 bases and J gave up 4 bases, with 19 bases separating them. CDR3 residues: CASTIRGRQGYGYTF. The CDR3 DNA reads TGTGCCAGCACCATAAGGGGTAGGCAGGGCTATGGCTACACCTTC.

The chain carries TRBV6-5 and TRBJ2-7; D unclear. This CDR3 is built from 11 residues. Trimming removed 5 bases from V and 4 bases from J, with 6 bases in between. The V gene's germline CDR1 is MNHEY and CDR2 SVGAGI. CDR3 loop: CASSGLYEQYF. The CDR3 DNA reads TGTGCCAGCAGTGGGCTGTACGAGCAGTACTTC.

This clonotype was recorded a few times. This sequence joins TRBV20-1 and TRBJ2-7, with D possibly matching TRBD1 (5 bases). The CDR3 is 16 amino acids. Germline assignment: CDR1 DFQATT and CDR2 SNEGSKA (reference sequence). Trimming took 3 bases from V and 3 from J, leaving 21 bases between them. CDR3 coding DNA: TGCAGTGCTAGGAAATTTCAGGGCCTTTGGGGCTACGAGCAGTACTTC. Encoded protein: CSARKFQGLWGYEQYF.

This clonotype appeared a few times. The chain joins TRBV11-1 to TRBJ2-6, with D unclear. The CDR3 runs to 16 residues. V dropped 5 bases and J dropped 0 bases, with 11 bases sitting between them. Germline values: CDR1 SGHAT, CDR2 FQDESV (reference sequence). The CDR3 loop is CASSAQVRSGANVLTF. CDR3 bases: TGTGCCAGCAGCGCCCAGGTTCGCTCTGGGGCCAACGTCCTGACTTTC.

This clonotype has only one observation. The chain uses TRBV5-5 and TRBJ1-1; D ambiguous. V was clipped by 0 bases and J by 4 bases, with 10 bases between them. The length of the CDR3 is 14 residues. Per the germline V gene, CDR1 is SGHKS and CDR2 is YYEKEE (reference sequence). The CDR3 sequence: CASSLEGWGTEAFF. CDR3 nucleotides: TGTGCCAGCAGCTTGGAAGGTTGGGGCACTGAAGCTTTCTTT. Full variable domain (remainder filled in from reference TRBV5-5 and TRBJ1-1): DAGVTQSPTHLIKTRGQQVTLRCSPISGHKSVSWYQQVLGQGPQFIFQYYEKEERGRGNFPDRFSARQFPNYSSELNVNALLLGDSALYLCASSLEGWGTEAFFGQGTRLTVV.

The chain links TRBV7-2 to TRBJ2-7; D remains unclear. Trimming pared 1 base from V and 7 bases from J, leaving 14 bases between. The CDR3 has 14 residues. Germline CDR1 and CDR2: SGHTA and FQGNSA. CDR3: CASSLVPRVGEQYF. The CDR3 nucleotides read TGTGCCAGCAGCTTAGTACCACGGGTTGGGGAGCAGTACTTC.

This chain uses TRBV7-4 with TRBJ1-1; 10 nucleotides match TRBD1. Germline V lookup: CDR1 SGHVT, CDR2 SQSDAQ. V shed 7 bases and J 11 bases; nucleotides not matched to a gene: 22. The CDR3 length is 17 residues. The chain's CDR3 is CASTQSWGTGELPNAFF. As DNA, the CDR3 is TGTGCCAGCACCCAGTCCTGGGGGACAGGGGAACTCCCCAATGCTTTCTTT.

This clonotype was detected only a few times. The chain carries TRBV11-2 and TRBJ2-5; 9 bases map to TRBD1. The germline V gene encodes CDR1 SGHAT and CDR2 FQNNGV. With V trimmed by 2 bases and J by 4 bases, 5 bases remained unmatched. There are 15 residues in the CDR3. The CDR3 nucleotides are TGTGCCAGCAGCTTACCGGGACAGGGTGGAGAGACCCAGTACTTC. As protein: CASSLPGQGGETQYF.